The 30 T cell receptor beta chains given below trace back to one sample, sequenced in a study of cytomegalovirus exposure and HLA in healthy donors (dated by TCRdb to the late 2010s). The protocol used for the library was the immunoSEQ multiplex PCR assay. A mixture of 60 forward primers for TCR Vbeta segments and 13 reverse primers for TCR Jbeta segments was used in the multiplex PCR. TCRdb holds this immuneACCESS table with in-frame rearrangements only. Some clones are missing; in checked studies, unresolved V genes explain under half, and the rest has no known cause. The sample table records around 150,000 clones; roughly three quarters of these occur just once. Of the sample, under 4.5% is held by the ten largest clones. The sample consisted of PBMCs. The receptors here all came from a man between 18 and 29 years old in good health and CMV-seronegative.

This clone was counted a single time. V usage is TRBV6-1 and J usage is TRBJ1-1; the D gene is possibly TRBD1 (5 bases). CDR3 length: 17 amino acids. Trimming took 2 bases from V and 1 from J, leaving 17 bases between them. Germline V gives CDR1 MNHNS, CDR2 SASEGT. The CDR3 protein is CASSETGGITWNTEAFF. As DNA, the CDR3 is TGTGCCAGCAGTGAAACGGGGGGGATAACTTGGAACACTGAAGCTTTCTTT.

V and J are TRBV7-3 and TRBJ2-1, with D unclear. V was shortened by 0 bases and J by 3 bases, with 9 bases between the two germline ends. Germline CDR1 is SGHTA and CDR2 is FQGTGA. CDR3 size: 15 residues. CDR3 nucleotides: TGTGCCAGCAGCTTAACGCGAGACAACTACAATGAGCAGTTCTTC. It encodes CASSLTRDNYNEQFF.

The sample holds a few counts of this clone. CDR3 loop: CASSFLMDRVVEAFF. The CDR3, as DNA: TGTGCCAGCAGCTTCCTAATGGACAGGGTTGTTGAAGCTTTCTTT. V and J are TRBV5-6 and TRBJ1-1, with 8 bases fitting TRBD1. Looked up from germline, CDR1 is SGHDT and CDR2 is YYEEEE. The CDR3 length is 15 residues. V dropped 2 bases and J dropped 7; count of bases not matched to a gene: 10.

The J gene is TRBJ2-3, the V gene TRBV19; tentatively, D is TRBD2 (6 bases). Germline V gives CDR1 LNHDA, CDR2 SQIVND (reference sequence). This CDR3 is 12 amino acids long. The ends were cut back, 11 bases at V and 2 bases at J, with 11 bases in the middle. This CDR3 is CAVADLTDTQYF. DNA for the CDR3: TGTGCCGTAGCGGACCTCACAGATACGCAGTATTTT.

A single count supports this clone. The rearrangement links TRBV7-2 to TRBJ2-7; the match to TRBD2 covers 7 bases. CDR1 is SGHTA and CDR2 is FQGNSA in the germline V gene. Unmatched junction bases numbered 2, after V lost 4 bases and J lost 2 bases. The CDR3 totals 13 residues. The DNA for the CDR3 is TGTGCCAGCAGCTGGGGGGGTACCTACGAGCAGTACTTC. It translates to CASSWGGTYEQYF.

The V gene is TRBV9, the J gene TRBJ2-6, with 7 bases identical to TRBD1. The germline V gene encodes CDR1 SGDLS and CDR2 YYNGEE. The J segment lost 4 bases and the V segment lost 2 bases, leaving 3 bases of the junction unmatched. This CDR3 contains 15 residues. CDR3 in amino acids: CASSVQGVGANVLTF. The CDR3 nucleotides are TGTGCCAGCAGCGTCCAGGGGGTAGGGGCCAACGTCCTGACTTTC.

CDR3 in DNA: TGTGCCAGCAGCCCGCCGGGACAGGCATCCTACGAGCAGTACTTC. It translates to CASSPPGQASYEQYF. The genes are TRBV5-4 and TRBJ2-7; 8 positions agree with TRBD1. With 4 bases clipped from V and 1 base from J, the junction kept 7 bases outside the gene matches. The CDR3 runs 15 residues. CDR1 and CDR2 from the germline V gene are SGHNT and YYREEE (reference sequence).

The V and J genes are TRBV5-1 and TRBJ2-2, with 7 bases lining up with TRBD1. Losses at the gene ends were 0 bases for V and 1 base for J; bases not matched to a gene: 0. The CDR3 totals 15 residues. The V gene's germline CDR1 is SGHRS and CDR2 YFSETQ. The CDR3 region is CASSLGQGNTGELFF. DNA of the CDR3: TGCGCCAGCAGCTTGGGACAGGGGAACACCGGGGAGCTGTTTTTT.

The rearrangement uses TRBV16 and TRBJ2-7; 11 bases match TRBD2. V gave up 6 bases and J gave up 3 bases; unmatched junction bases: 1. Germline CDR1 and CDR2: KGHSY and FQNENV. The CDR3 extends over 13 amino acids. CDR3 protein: CASSGLAGYEQYF. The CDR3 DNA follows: TGTGCCAGCAGTGGACTAGCGGGCTACGAGCAGTACTTC.

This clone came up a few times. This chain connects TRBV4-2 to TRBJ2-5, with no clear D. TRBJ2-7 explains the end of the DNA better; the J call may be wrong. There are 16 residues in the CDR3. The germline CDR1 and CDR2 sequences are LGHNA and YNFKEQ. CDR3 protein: CASSQDPAQSSYEQYF. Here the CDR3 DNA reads TGTGCCAGCAGCCAAGATCCAGCGCAAAGCTCCTACGAGCAGTACTTC.

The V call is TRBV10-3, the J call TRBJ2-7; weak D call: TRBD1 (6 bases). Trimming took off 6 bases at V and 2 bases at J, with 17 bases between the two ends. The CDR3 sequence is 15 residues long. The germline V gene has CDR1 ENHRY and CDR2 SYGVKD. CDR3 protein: CAIRPTDRLTYEQYF. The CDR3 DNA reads TGTGCCATCAGGCCTACGGACAGACTCACCTACGAGCAGTACTTC.

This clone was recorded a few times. CDR3 residues: CASSTDRGSYEQYF. The DNA of the CDR3 is TGTGCCAGTAGTACAGACAGGGGTTCCTACGAGCAGTACTTC. This chain uses TRBV19 with TRBJ2-7, with 8 bases identical to TRBD1. This CDR3 spans 14 amino acids. With 4 bases clipped from V and 1 base from J, the junction kept 3 bases outside the gene matches. CDR1 LNHDA and CDR2 SQIVND come from the germline V gene (reference sequence).

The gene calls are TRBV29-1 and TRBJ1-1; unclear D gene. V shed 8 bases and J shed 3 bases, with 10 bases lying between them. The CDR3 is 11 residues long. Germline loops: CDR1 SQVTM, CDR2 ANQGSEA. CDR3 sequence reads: CSLGSYTEAFF. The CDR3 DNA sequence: TGCAGCCTCGGGAGTTACACTGAAGCTTTCTTT.

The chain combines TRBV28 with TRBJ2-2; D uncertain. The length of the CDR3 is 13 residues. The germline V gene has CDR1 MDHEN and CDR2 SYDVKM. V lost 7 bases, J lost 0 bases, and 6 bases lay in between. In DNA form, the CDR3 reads TGTGCCAGCAATCCCACGAACACCGGGGAGCTGTTTTTT. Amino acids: CASNPTNTGELFF.

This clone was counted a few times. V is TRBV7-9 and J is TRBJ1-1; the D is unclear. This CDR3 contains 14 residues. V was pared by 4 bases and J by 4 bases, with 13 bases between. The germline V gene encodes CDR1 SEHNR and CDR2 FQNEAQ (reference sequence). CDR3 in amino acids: CASSSGSTGTEAFF. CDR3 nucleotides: TGTGCCAGCAGCTCCGGATCGACTGGCACTGAAGCTTTCTTT.

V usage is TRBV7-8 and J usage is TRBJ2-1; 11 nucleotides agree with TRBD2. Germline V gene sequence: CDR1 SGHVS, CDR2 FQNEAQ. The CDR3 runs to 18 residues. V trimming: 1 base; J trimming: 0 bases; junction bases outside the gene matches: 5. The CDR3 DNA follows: TGTGCCAGCAGCTTAGGCCTAGCGGGGGGAGACTCCTACAATGAGCAGTTCTTC. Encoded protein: CASSLGLAGGDSYNEQFF.

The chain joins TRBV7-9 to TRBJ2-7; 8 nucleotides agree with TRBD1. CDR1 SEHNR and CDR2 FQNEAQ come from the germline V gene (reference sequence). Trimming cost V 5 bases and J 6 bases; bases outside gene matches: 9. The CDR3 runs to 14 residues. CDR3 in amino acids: CASSKQGVTVEQYF. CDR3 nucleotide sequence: TGTGCCAGCAGCAAACAGGGGGTAACGGTCGAGCAGTACTTC.

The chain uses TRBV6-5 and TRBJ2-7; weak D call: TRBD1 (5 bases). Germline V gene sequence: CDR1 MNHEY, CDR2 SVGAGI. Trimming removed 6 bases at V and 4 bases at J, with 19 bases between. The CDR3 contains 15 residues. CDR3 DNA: TGTGCCAGCAGCCCATCAGGGAACATAGTGTACGAGCAGTACTTC. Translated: CASSPSGNIVYEQYF.

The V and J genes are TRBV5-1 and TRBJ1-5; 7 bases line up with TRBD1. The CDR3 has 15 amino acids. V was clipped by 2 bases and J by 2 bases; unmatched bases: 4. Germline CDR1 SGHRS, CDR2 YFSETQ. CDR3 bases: TGCGCCAGCAGCTTTGAAACAGGGGGCAATCAGCCCCAGCATTTT. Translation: CASSFETGGNQPQHF.

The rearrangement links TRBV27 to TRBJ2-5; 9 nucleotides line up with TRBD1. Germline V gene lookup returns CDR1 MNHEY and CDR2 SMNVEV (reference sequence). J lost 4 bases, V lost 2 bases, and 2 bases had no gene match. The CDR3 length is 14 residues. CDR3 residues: CASSLLDRGETQYF. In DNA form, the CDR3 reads TGTGCCAGCAGTTTACTGGACAGGGGAGAGACCCAGTACTTC.

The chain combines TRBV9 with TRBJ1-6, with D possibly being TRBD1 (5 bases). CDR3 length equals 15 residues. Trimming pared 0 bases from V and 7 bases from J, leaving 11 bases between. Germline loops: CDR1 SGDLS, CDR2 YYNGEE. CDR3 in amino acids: CASSVEGEGNSPLHF. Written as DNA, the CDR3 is TGTGCCAGCAGCGTAGAAGGGGAGGGGAATTCACCCCTCCACTTT.

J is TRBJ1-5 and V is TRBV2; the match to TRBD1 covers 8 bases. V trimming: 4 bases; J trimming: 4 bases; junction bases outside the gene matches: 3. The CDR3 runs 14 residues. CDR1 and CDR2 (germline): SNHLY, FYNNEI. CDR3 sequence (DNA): TGTGCCAGCAGTGTAGGGGACAGGAATCAGCCCCAGCATTTT. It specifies CASSVGDRNQPQHF. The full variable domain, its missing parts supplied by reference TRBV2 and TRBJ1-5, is EPEVTQTPSHQVTQMGQEVILRCVPISNHLYFYWYRQILGQKVEFLVSFYNNEISEKSEIFDDQFSVERPDGSNFTLKIRSTKLEDSAMYFCASSVGDRNQPQHFGDGTRLSIL.

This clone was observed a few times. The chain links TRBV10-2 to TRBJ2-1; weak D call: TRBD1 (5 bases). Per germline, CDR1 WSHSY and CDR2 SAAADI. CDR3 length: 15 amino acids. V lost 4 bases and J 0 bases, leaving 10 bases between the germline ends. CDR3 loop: CASSGQSYSYNEQFF. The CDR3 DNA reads TGCGCCAGCAGTGGACAGTCCTACTCCTACAATGAGCAGTTCTTC.

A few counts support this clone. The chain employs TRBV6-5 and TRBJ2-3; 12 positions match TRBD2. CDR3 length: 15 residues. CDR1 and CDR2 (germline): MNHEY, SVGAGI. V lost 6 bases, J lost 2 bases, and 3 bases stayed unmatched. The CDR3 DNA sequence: TGTGCCAGCAGCCTAGCGGGAGGGATCACAGATACGCAGTATTTT. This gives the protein CASSLAGGITDTQYF.

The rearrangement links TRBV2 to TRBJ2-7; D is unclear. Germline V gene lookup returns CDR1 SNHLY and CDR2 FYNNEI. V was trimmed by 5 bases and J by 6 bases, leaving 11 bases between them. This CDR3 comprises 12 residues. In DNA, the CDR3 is TGTGCCAGCAGTTGGTCAGTCGTCGAGCAGTACTTC. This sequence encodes CASSWSVVEQYF.

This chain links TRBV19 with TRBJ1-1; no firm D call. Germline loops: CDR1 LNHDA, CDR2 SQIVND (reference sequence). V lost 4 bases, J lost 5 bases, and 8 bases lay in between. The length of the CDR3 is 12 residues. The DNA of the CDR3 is TGTGCCAGTAGTAAACAGCCTACTGAAGCTTTCTTT. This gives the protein CASSKQPTEAFF.

The chain's CDR3 is CASSVGLGWTSNTGELFF. CDR3 in DNA: TGTGCCAGCAGCGTAGGTCTAGGTTGGACATCGAACACCGGGGAGCTGTTTTTT. This chain links TRBV9 with TRBJ2-2; D is perhaps TRBD1 (5 bases). The CDR3 length is 18 residues. V lost 0 bases, J lost 0 bases, and 15 bases lay in between. Germline V gives CDR1 SGDLS, CDR2 YYNGEE.

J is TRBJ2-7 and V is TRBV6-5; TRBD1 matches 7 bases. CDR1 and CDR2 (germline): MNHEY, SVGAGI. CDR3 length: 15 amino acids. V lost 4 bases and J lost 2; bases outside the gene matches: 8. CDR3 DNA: TGTGCCAGCAGTTTTGGGACAGTGCCGACCTACGAGCAGTACTTC. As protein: CASSFGTVPTYEQYF.

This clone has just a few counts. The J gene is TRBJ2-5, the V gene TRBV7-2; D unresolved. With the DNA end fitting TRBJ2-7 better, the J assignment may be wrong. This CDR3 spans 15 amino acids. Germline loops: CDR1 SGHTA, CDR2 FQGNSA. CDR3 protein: CASSASWLEAYEQYF. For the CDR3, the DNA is TGTGCCAGCAGCGCGTCGTGGCTCGAGGCTTACGAGCAGTACTTC.

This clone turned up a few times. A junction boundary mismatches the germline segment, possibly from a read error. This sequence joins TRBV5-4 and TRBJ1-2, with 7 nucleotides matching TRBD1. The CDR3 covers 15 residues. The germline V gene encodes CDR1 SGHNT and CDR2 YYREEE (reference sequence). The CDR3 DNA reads TGTGCCAGCAGACCTGGGACAGTGAGGTCCTATGACTACACCTTC. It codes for CASRPGTVRSYDYTF.